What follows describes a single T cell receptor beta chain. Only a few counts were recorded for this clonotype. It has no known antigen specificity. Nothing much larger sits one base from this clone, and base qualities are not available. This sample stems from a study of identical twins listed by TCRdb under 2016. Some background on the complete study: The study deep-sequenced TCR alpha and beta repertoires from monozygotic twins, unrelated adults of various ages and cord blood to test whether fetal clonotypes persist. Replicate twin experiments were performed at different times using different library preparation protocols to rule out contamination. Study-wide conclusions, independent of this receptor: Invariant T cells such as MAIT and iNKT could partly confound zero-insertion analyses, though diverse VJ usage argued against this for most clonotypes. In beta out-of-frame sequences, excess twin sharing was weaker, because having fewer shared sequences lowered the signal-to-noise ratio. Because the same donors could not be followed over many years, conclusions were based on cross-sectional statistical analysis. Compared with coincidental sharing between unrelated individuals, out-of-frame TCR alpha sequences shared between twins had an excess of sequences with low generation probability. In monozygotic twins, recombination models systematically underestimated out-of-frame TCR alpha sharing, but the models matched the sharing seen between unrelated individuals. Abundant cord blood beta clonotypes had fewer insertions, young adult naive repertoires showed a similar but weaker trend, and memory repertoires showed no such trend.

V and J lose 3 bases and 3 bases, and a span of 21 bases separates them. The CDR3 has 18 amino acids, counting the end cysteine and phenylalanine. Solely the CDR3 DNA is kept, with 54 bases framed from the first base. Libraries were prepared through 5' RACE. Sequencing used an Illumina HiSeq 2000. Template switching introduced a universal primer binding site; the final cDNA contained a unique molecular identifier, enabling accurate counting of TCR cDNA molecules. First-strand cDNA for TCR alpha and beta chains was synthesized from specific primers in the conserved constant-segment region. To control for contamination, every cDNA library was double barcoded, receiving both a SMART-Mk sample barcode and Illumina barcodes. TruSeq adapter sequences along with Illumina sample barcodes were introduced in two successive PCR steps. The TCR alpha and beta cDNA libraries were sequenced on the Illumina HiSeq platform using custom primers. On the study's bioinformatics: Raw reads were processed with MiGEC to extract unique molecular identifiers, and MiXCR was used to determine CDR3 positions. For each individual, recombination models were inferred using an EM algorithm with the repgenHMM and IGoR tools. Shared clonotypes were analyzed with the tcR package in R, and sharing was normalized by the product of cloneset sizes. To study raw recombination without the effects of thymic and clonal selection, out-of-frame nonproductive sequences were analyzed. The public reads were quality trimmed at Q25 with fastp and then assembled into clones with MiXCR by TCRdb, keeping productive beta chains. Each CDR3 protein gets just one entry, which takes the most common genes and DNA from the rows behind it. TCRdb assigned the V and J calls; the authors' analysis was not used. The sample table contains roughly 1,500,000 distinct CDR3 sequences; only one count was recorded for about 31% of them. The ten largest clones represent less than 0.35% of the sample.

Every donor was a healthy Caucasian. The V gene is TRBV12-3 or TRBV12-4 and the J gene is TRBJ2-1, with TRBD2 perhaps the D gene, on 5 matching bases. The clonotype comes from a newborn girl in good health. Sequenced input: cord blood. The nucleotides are TGTGCCAGCAGTTTCATCAGCACGGGAAGGTTGGACTACAATGAGCAGTTCTTC. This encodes CASSFISTGRLDYNEQFF.